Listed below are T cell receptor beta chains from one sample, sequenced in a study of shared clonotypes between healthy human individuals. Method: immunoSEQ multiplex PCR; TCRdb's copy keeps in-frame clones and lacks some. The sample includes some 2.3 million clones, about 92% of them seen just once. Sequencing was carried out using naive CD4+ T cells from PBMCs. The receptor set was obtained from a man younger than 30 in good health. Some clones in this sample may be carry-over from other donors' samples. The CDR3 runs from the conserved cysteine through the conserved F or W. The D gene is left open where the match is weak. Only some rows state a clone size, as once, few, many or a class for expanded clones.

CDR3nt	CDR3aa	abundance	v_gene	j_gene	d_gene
TGTGCCAGCAGCCGCGCCAGGTGGAACACTGAAGCTTTCTTT	CASSRARWNTEAFF	-	TRBV7-8	TRBJ1-1	-
TGTGCCAGCAGCGAGAGCGGGGGCAGAACTGAAGCTTTCTTT	CASSESGGRTEAFF	-	TRBV9	TRBJ1-1	-
TGCGCCAGCAGCCCTGGGGACGCGCGGTCTGAAGCTTTCTTT	CASSPGDARSEAFF	-	TRBV5-1	TRBJ1-1	-
TGTGCCAGCAGCCCCCCCCGGGGGGGAGCTCTCAAGGGTGAAGCTTTCTTT	CASSPPRGGALKGEAFF	-	TRBV9	TRBJ1-1	-
TGTGCCAGCACCATCCAAGAGGGACAGGGCTTTTTAAATGAGCAGTTCTTC	CASTIQEGQGFLNEQFF	once	TRBV28	TRBJ2-1	TRBD1
TGTGCCAGCAGAGATGGACTCAACCGCTACGAGCAGTACTTC	CASRDGLNRYEQYF	few	TRBV6-6	TRBJ2-7	-
TGTGCCAGCAGTTTATTGAGGTCCTCAGGCCTCTACAATGAGCAGTTCTTC	CASSLLRSSGLYNEQFF	-	TRBV27	TRBJ2-1	-
TGTGCCAGCAGCGATCCGAGCGGGAGGGCCGTAAATGAGCAGTTCTTC	CASSDPSGRAVNEQFF	-	TRBV9	TRBJ2-1	TRBD2
TGTGCCAGTAGTCGGCGGAGCTCCTACGAGCAGTACTTC	CASSRRSSYEQYF	-	TRBV19	TRBJ2-7	-
TGTGCCAGCAGCGTAGCCAGTCGGCAGGAGATCTACGAGCAGTACTTC	CASSVASRQEIYEQYF	-	TRBV9	TRBJ2-7	-
TGTGCCAGCAGCTTAGTCCCGACAGGGAACTATGGCTACACCTTC	CASSLVPTGNYGYTF	-	TRBV7-2	TRBJ1-2	TRBD1
TGTGCCAGCAGTGATAAGGCGGCCCTCGGAACTGAAGCTTTCTTT	CASSDKAALGTEAFF	-	TRBV2	TRBJ1-1	-
TGTGCCAGCAGCGTAGGTCCCTACACTGAAGCTTTCTTT	CASSVGPYTEAFF	few	TRBV9	TRBJ1-1	-
TGCAGTGCGACATCTGCTCCGCAACTGTTTTTT	CSATSAPQLFF	few	TRBV20-1	TRBJ1-4	-
TGTGCCAGCAGTTTTGAGGCAGGGAGGGATGTGGACACTGAAGCTTTCTTT	CASSFEAGRDVDTEAFF	once	TRBV28	TRBJ1-1	-
TGTGCCAGTAGTATAGGGACAGGGGGCTTCTACGAGCAGTACTTC	CASSIGTGGFYEQYF	once	TRBV19	TRBJ2-7	TRBD1
TGTGCCAGCAGCGCCATAACAGGGCCCGGGGAGCTGTTTTTT	CASSAITGPGELFF	-	TRBV9	TRBJ2-2	-
TGCGCCAGCAGCTTGGTAGGACAGGGAAGCGGGGAGACCCAGTACTTC	CASSLVGQGSGETQYF	once	TRBV5-1	TRBJ2-5	TRBD1
TGTGCCAGCAGTGGGGACAGGGGTGCCTACAATGAGCAGTTCTTC	CASSGDRGAYNEQFF	-	TRBV6-1	TRBJ2-1	TRBD1
TGCGCCAGCAGCTCCGACAGGTATCAAAAACTGTTTTTT	CASSSDRYQKLFF	-	TRBV5-1	TRBJ1-4	-
TGCGCCAGCAGCCAACCCACCGGGACCGTTATAAACAATGAGCAGTTCTTC	CASSQPTGTVINNEQFF	once	TRBV4-1	TRBJ2-1	-
TGCGCCAGCAGCTTGCCCCGGGGACAGGGGCCCAGCGGGAAATACAATGAGCAGTTCTTC	CASSLPRGQGPSGKYNEQFF	-	TRBV5-1	TRBJ2-1	TRBD1
TGCGCCAGCAGCCCCCTAACGACCTATGGTGGCTACACCTTC	CASSPLTTYGGYTF	-	TRBV5-1	TRBJ1-2	-
TGTGCCAGCAGATGGACTAGCGGGAGTACAGATACGCAGTATTTT	CASRWTSGSTDTQYF	-	TRBV6-6	TRBJ2-3	TRBD2
TGTGCCAGTAGTACTCCAGGGACTTGGACTGGGGCCTTAGGCTACACCTTC	CASSTPGTWTGALGYTF	once	TRBV19	TRBJ1-2	-
TGCGCCAGCAGCCACTCATTACTCGGGGAGCAGTTCTTC	CASSHSLLGEQFF	-	TRBV4-1	TRBJ2-1	-
TGTGCCAGCAGTTACGGGCAGGGAAGCTCTGAAGCTTTCTTT	CASSYGQGSSEAFF	-	TRBV6-5	TRBJ1-1	-
TGTGCCAGCAGCCCGAAGGGGGCTGACAGGGGGAACTATGGCTACACCTTC	CASSPKGADRGNYGYTF	-	TRBV7-9	TRBJ1-2	TRBD1
TGTGCCAGTAGTATGGGAGGTGGCCAGCCCCAGCATTTT	CASSMGGGQPQHF	-	TRBV19	TRBJ1-5	-
TGTGCCAGCAGCCTTGACAGCCGGACAGATACGCAGTATTTT	CASSLDSRTDTQYF	once	TRBV5-6	TRBJ2-3	-
TGTGCCAGCAGTTACAGCCTTCCACAAGAGACCCAGTACTTC	CASSYSLPQETQYF	-	TRBV6-5	TRBJ2-5	-
TGTGCCAGCAGCTTGATAGGGGGCAGAGAGACCCAGTACTTC	CASSLIGGRETQYF	-	TRBV11-1	TRBJ2-5	TRBD1
TGTGCCAGTGGACAGTTAAACTCTGGGGCCAACGTCCTGACTTTC	CASGQLNSGANVLTF	-	TRBV7-6	TRBJ2-6	-
TGTGCCAGCTCACCAGGATTGGATTCCTACAATGAGCAGTTCTTC	CASSPGLDSYNEQFF	-	TRBV18	TRBJ2-1	-
TGTGCCAGCAGAATGACAGCGCTAAACTATGGCTACACCTTC	CASRMTALNYGYTF	-	TRBV6-5	TRBJ1-2	-
TGTGCCAGCAGCTTAAGACCGGGACTCAACACAGATACGCAGTATTTT	CASSLRPGLNTDTQYF	-	TRBV7-8	TRBJ2-3	-
TGCGCCAGCAGCTCTCTACTGGCAACTAATGAAAAACTGTTTTTT	CASSSLLATNEKLFF	-	TRBV5-1	TRBJ1-4	-
TGTGCCAGCAGCCCCGGGACAGGACGATCCTCTGGAAACACCATATATTTT	CASSPGTGRSSGNTIYF	-	TRBV7-9	TRBJ1-3	TRBD1
TGCGCCAGCAGTGAGGCTGGGGGCGGTCAGCCCCAGCATTTT	CASSEAGGGQPQHF	-	TRBV5-1	TRBJ1-5	-
TGTGCCAGCTCACCACCTGGAAGTACCTACGAGCAGTACTTC	CASSPPGSTYEQYF	-	TRBV18	TRBJ2-7	-
TGTGCCAGCAGCGTACTAGCGGGAGCCCACAATGAGCAGTTCTTC	CASSVLAGAHNEQFF	-	TRBV7-9	TRBJ2-1	TRBD2
TGTGCCAGCAGCTTACTTGGCGGGAGGGCCCCCGGGGAGCTGTTTTTT	CASSLLGGRAPGELFF	-	TRBV7-7	TRBJ2-2	TRBD2
TGTGCCAGCAGTCTTACAGGGGCGGACACTGAAGCTTTCTTT	CASSLTGADTEAFF	-	TRBV6-1	TRBJ1-1	TRBD1
TGTGCCAGCAACGGACAGGGGACAGAGACCCAGTACTTC	CASNGQGTETQYF	-	TRBV6-1	TRBJ2-5	TRBD1
TGCGCCAGCAGCCAAGCCCCTCTTAAAGACAGGTTCGAGCAGTACTTC	CASSQAPLKDRFEQYF	-	TRBV4-1	TRBJ2-7	-
TGTGCCAGCAGTTACACACAGACCTCCTACGAGCAGTACTTC	CASSYTQTSYEQYF	-	TRBV6-6	TRBJ2-7	-
TGTGCCAGCAGCTTAGCGCTCGGACAGGGCGTGAGTGAGCAGTTCTTC	CASSLALGQGVSEQFF	-	TRBV7-8	TRBJ2-1	TRBD1
TGTGCCAGCAGCTCTTGGTCGCCCTACAATGAGCAGTTCTTC	CASSSWSPYNEQFF	-	TRBV7-9	TRBJ2-1	-
TGTCCCGGCGGATCTTGGGACACCGGGGAGCTGTTTTTT	CPGGSWDTGELFF	-	TRBV6-5	TRBJ2-2	-
TGTGCCAGCAGCCTTCAGACTAGCGGGAGTTTCCGGGTAGCGTTCTTC	CASSLQTSGSFRVAFF	-	TRBV5-6	TRBJ2-1	TRBD2
TGTGCCTGGGCGGCAGGGAGTCAATACGAGCAGTACTTC	CAWAAGSQYEQYF	-	TRBV30	TRBJ2-7	-
TGTGCCACCAGCAGAGGCCCGAGTGAAAAACTGTTTTTT	CATSRGPSEKLFF	-	TRBV15	TRBJ1-4	-
TGCGCCAGCAGCTTGTTAGCTAGCGGGAGATCCTACAATGAGCAGTTCTTC	CASSLLASGRSYNEQFF	-	TRBV5-1	TRBJ2-1	TRBD2
TGTGCCAGCAGAACCGGGGTTGGAGTTTACGAGCAGTTCTTC	CASRTGVGVYEQFF	-	TRBV5-8	TRBJ2-1	-
TGTGCCAGCAGCTTTTCAAGGAATTATGGCTACACCTTC	CASSFSRNYGYTF	-	TRBV5-5	TRBJ1-2	-
TGTGCCAGCAGCTCCCAGCCAACGCCCCCCTCTGGAAACACCATATATTTT	CASSSQPTPPSGNTIYF	-	TRBV7-2	TRBJ1-3	-
TGTGCCAGCAGTTTAGTGCCAGGCGGGAATCAGCCCCAGCATTTT	CASSLVPGGNQPQHF	-	TRBV28	TRBJ1-5	-
TGTGCCAGCAGCTCTGGTGTGGTAGCAGGAGATACGCAGTATTTT	CASSSGVVAGDTQYF	-	TRBV7-9	TRBJ2-3	-